This entry describes one T cell receptor beta chain. V was pared by 6 bases and J by 6 bases, with 5 bases of the junction left unmatched. CDR1 and CDR2 from the germline V gene are LNHDA and SQIVND (reference sequence). CDR3 length: 13 residues. Data came from immunoSEQ multiplex PCR; TCRdb stores just in-frame clones and leaves some out. Of roughly 700,000 clones in the sample, 89% are singletons; the top ten hold about 1.5%. Treatment meaning: around 19 received Ad26.COV2.S at low or high dose, single or two shots; several received placebo; per-sample allocation not given. Repertoires come from day 63 after the first vaccine or placebo injection. These data come from a study of Ad26.COV2.S vaccination and SARS-CoV-2 variants.

The starting material was peripheral blood, obtained in a trial of Ad26.COV2.S vaccine versus placebo. The TCR comes from a person between 18 and 59 years old who received the Ad26.COV2.S COVID-19 vaccine or a placebo. The V call is TRBV19, the J call TRBJ2-7; 10 nucleotides agree with TRBD1. CDR3 sequence reads: CASRGQGRGEQYF. For the CDR3, the DNA is TGTGCCAGTAGGGGACAGGGGAGAGGCGAGCAGTACTTC.